This T cell receptor beta chain appears in the sequencing data of a study of cytomegalovirus exposure and HLA in healthy donors. Overall study findings and caveats: TCR beta chains associated with HLA were, in a later analysis, more clonally expanded than equally common others. It was assumed in the presence/absence analyses that sequencing depth was roughly uniform across donors.

With respect to this clone: Antigen: not known.

The PCR used 60 Vbeta and 13 Jbeta primers. Assay used: immunoSEQ multiplex PCR; TCRdb lists only in-frame clones, some missing. The sample consists of 90,000 to 110,000 clones, less than 70% of them appearing once. V trimming: 7 bases; J trimming: 6 bases; junction bases outside the gene matches: 12. The CDR3 totals 15 residues. Germline V gene data show CDR1 as SGHNT and CDR2 as YYREEE (reference sequence). The rearrangement uses TRBV5-4 and TRBJ2-7, with TRBD2 identical over 11 bases. This receptor was obtained from a woman in her sixties or seventies in good health and CMV-seropositive. The sequencing sample was made of PBMCs. The CDR3 coding sequence is TGTGCCAGCCGGGAAGCTAGCGGGGGGCCATTCGAGCAGTACTTC. This codes for CASREASGGPFEQYF.